These 23 T cell receptor beta chains came from one sample sequenced in a study of blood T cell repertoires in COVID-19. Only in-frame clones appear in the TCRdb table, and some are missing; sequencing was by immunoSEQ multiplex PCR. The sample lists under 50,000 clones; more than 75% were seen once. The sequencing input was peripheral blood. These receptors all stem from a man aged 50 to 60 with active COVID-19.

In its sample, this clone was seen once. This chain uses TRBV5-1 with TRBJ2-5, with D tentatively TRBD2 (6 bases). Germline loops: CDR1 SGHRS, CDR2 YFSETQ. V lost 4 bases to trimming and J lost 3 bases, with 13 bases between them. This CDR3 region has 14 residues. CDR3: CASSPGTPKETQYF. CDR3 in DNA: TGCGCCAGCAGCCCCGGGACTCCTAAAGAGACCCAGTACTTC.

The chain combines TRBV12-3 or TRBV12-4 with TRBJ1-5, with 7 positions matching TRBD1. This CDR3 contains 13 residues. Losses at the gene ends were 6 bases for V and 2 bases for J; bases not matched to a gene: 1. Written as DNA, the CDR3 is TGTGCCAGCAGAGGGACAGGCAATCAGCCCCAGCATTTT. Protein product: CASRGTGNQPQHF.

The V and J genes are TRBV19 and TRBJ2-6, with TRBD1 identical over 8 bases. V was clipped by 11 bases and J by 0 bases; unmatched bases: 9. The CDR3 is 16 residues long. Germline values: CDR1 LNHDA, CDR2 SQIVND (reference sequence). CDR3 nucleotide sequence: TGTGCCGGGATGGGACAGGTGAGCTCTGGGGCCAACGTCCTGACTTTC. Protein product: CAGMGQVSSGANVLTF.

The chain recombines TRBV7-7 with TRBJ2-1, with D possibly matching TRBD2 (6 bases). V lost 5 bases and J 10 bases, leaving 21 bases between the germline ends. This CDR3 comprises 15 residues. Germline CDR1 reads SSHAT; CDR2 reads FNYEAQ (reference sequence). The CDR3 bases are TGTGCCAGCAGCCCGGGACTGTTCCGGCTAGCGGAGCAGTTCTTC. It codes for CASSPGLFRLAEQFF.

This chain connects TRBV3-1 (or the pseudogene TRBV3-2) to TRBJ2-7; D might be TRBD2 (6 bases). CDR1 and CDR2 (germline): LGHDT, YNNKEL (reference sequence). Trimming removed 0 bases at V and 5 bases at J, with 20 bases between. The CDR3 contains 17 residues. The CDR3 DNA sequence: TGTGCCAGCAGCCAAGAACGGGGGACGAGAGTGGGCCACGAGCAGTACTTC. It specifies CASSQERGTRVGHEQYF.

This clone showed up just once. This chain connects TRBV10-3 to TRBJ1-2; maybe TRBD1 (6 bases). This CDR3 is built from 13 residues. The V end lost 6 bases, the J end lost 8 bases, and 16 bases lay between the germline ends. CDR1 ENHRY and CDR2 SYGVKD come from the germline V gene. Here the CDR3 DNA reads TGTGCCATCAGGGGAGCGGGGGCGCGAGGCTACACCTTC. This gives the protein CAIRGAGARGYTF.

V is TRBV5-6 and J is TRBJ1-6; 7 nucleotides align to TRBD1. CDR1 and CDR2 from the germline V gene are SGHDT and YYEEEE. The CDR3 has 14 residues. The V gene end was trimmed by 0 bases and the J gene end by 14 bases; junction bases not matched to a gene: 8. The CDR3 reads CASSLAGQPLSLHF. The DNA of the CDR3 is TGTGCCAGCAGCTTGGCGGGACAGCCTTTATCCCTCCACTTT.

The chain couples TRBV6-5 to TRBJ2-5, with a possible D match to TRBD1 (6 bases). CDR3 length: 14 amino acids. V was clipped by 5 bases and J by 2 bases, with 12 bases between them. Germline CDR1 is MNHEY and CDR2 is SVGAGI. The CDR3 DNA follows: TGTGCCAGCAGTCAACTGACAGGACAAGAGACCCAGTACTTC. Translation gives CASSQLTGQETQYF.

The chain recombines TRBV6-5 with TRBJ2-1, with TRBD1 matching 9 bases. Germline CDR1 reads MNHEY; CDR2 reads SVGAGI. The CDR3 extends over 14 amino acids. Losses at the gene ends were 6 bases for V and 6 bases for J; bases not matched to a gene: 6. CDR3 amino acids: CASRVSQGANEQFF. CDR3 DNA: TGTGCCAGCAGAGTCTCACAGGGGGCCAATGAGCAGTTCTTC.

V gene TRBV4-1 combines with J gene TRBJ2-2; D unclear. The germline V gene has CDR1 MGHRA and CDR2 YSYEKL. The CDR3 totals 17 residues. V was trimmed by 0 bases and J by 1 base, leaving 12 bases between them. CDR3 amino acids: CASSQDRWLGNTGELFF. The CDR3 DNA reads as TGCGCCAGCAGCCAAGATAGGTGGCTAGGGAACACCGGGGAGCTGTTTTTT.

The chain combines TRBV27 with TRBJ1-1; D ambiguous. V was cut by 1 base and J by 1 base, with 10 bases left in between. CDR1 and CDR2 (germline): MNHEY, SMNVEV (reference sequence). The CDR3 has 15 amino acids. The CDR3: CASSLYSTPNTEAFF. CDR3 in DNA: TGTGCCAGCAGTTTATACAGTACCCCGAACACTGAAGCTTTCTTT.

CDR3 in amino acids: CASSLGTNSNQPQHF. The CDR3 nucleotides are TGTGCCAGCAGCTTAGGGACAAATAGCAATCAGCCCCAGCATTTT. V is TRBV7-2 and J is TRBJ1-5; maybe TRBD1 (5 bases). Trimming took off 1 base at V and 0 bases at J, with 7 bases between the two ends. Per germline, CDR1 SGHTA and CDR2 FQGNSA. The CDR3 totals 15 residues.

The V gene is TRBV28, the J gene TRBJ2-5; maybe TRBD2 (6 bases). From germline, CDR1 is MDHEN and CDR2 SYDVKM. CDR3 length equals 12 residues. V was trimmed by 9 bases and J by 2 bases, leaving 10 bases between them. This CDR3 is CARLDYQETQYF. The CDR3 bases are TGTGCCAGATTGGACTATCAAGAGACCCAGTACTTC.

The CDR3 region is CASSPRTGGVSRSNEKLFF. In DNA, the CDR3 is TGTGCCAGCTCACCCAGGACAGGGGGCGTCTCCCGCTCTAATGAAAAACTGTTTTTT. J is TRBJ1-4 and V is TRBV18; the match to TRBD1 covers 11 bases. CDR3 size: 19 residues. V shed 3 bases and J 3 bases; nucleotides not matched to a gene: 12. The germline V gene has CDR1 KGHSH and CDR2 LQKENI.

The J gene is TRBJ2-7, the V gene TRBV4-1; a weak D match, TRBD2 (6 bases). Trimming removed 2 bases at V and 3 bases at J, with 11 bases between. Looked up from germline, CDR1 is MGHRA and CDR2 is YSYEKL. This CDR3 contains 14 residues. CDR3 protein: CASSQSTSHYEQYF. The CDR3 DNA reads as TGCGCCAGCAGCCAATCGACTAGTCACTACGAGCAGTACTTC.

V and J are TRBV7-2 and TRBJ2-7, with D possibly TRBD1 on 6 matching bases. The length of the CDR3 is 14 residues. V gave up 2 bases and J gave up 3 bases, with 11 bases separating them. Germline CDR1 and CDR2: SGHTA and FQGNSA. The CDR3 region is CASSLYRESYEQYF. The CDR3 DNA sequence: TGTGCCAGCAGCTTATACAGGGAGAGCTACGAGCAGTACTTC.

The gene calls are TRBV11-3 and TRBJ2-4, with a tentative D call TRBD2 (6 bases). This CDR3 contains 14 residues. Germline CDR1 is SGHNT and CDR2 is YENEEA. The ends were cut back, 1 base at V and 8 bases at J, with 12 bases in the middle. Here the CDR3 reads CASSLGSREDIQYF. The DNA for the CDR3 is TGTGCCAGCAGCTTAGGGTCCAGGGAGGACATTCAGTACTTC.

V usage is TRBV9 and J usage is TRBJ2-5, with D possibly TRBD2 on 5 matching bases. There are 14 residues in the CDR3. Between the trimmed V and J ends, which lost 4 bases and 5 bases, there was a span of 15 bases. Germline-derived CDR1 and CDR2 are SGDLS and YYNGEE. CDR3 coding DNA: TGTGCCAGCAGCAGAGGGCAGGCCCGGGAGACCCAGTACTTC. It specifies CASSRGQARETQYF.

This clone occurred once. The chain uses TRBV12-3 or TRBV12-4 and TRBJ2-7, with no clear D. There are 12 residues in the CDR3. V was clipped by 3 bases and J by 0 bases, with 3 bases between them. CDR3 residues: CASSFGSYEQYF. For the CDR3, the DNA is TGTGCCAGCAGTTTCGGCTCCTACGAGCAGTACTTC.

The chain combines TRBV7-3 with TRBJ2-2; perhaps TRBD2 as D (5 bases). CDR1 is SGHTA, CDR2 FQGTGA, per germline. Trimming removed 3 bases from V and 6 bases from J, with 14 bases in between. The CDR3 sequence is 15 residues long. CDR3 amino acids: CASSFGDPRAGELFF. CDR3 nucleotides: TGTGCCAGCAGCTTCGGGGATCCGAGGGCCGGGGAGCTGTTTTTT.

The CDR3 here is CASSLGPMTSANNEQFF. The CDR3 DNA is TGTGCCAGCAGCTTGGGCCCTATGACTAGCGCTAACAATGAGCAGTTCTTC. The rearrangement joins TRBV5-6 to TRBJ2-1, with TRBD2 identical over 8 bases. This CDR3 is built from 17 residues. The J segment lost 5 bases and the V segment lost 0 bases, leaving 10 bases of the junction unmatched. The germline V gene encodes CDR1 SGHDT and CDR2 YYEEEE.

The rearrangement links TRBV24-1 to TRBJ2-2; 7 bases are shared with TRBD1. This CDR3 has 16 amino acids. V gave up 0 bases and J gave up 3 bases; unmatched junction bases: 3. Germline V gene lookup returns CDR1 KGHDR and CDR2 SFDVKD. CDR3 nucleotides: TGTGCCACCAGTGATTTGGACAGGGCCGACACCGGGGAGCTGTTTTTT. This codes for CATSDLDRADTGELFF.

V usage is TRBV10-1 and J usage is TRBJ1-2, with TRBD1 identical over 11 bases. The germline CDR1 and CDR2 sequences are WNHNN and SYGVQD (reference sequence). The CDR3 loop spans 14 amino acids. V gave up 10 bases and J gave up 4 bases; unmatched junction bases: 8. For the CDR3, the DNA is TGCGCCAAGGACAGGGGGCTGCAATCCTATGGCTACACCTTC. Its translation: CAKDRGLQSYGYTF.